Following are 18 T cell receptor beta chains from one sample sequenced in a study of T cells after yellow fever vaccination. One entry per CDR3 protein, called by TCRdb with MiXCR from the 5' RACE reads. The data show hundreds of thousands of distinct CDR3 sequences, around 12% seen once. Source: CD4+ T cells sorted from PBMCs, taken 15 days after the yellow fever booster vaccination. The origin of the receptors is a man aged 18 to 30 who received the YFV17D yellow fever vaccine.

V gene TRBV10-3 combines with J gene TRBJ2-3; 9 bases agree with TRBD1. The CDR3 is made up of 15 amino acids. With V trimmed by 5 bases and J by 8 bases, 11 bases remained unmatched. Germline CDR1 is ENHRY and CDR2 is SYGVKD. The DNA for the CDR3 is TGTGCCATCAGTATGACAGGGGGGGAAGGAGGTACGCAGTATTTT. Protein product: CAISMTGGEGGTQYF.

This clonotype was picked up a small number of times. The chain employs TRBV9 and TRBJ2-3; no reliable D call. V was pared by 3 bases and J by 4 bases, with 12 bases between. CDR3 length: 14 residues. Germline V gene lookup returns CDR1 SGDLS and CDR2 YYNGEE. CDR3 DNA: TGTGCCAGCAGCGCCCTAAACCAGGCAGATACGCAGTATTTT. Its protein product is CASSALNQADTQYF.

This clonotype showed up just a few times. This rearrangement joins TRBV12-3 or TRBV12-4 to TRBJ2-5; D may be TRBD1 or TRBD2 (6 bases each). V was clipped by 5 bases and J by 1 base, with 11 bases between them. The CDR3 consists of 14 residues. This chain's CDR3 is CASSAGTPQETQYF. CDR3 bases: TGTGCCAGCAGTGCGGGGACACCCCAAGAGACCCAGTACTTC.

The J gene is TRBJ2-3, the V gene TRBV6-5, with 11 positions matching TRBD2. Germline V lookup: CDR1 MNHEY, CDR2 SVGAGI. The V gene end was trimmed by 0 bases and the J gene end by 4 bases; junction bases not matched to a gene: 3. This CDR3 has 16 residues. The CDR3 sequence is CASSYSASGGSDTQYF. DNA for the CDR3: TGTGCCAGCAGTTACTCTGCTAGCGGGGGGTCAGATACGCAGTATTTT.

The CDR3 DNA reads TGTGCCAGCAAGCCTGTCGGACCCTACAATGAGCAGTTCTTC. This translates into CASKPVGPYNEQFF. V and J are TRBV7-2 and TRBJ2-1; D unresolved. V was clipped by 7 bases and J by 2 bases, with 12 bases between them. CDR1 and CDR2 from the germline V gene are SGHTA and FQGNSA. The CDR3 sequence is 14 residues long.

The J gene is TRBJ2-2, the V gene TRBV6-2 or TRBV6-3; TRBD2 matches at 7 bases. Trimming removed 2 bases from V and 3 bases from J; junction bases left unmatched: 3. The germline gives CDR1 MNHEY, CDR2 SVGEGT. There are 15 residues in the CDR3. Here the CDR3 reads CASSYGLADTGELFF. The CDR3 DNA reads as TGTGCCAGCAGTTACGGCCTAGCGGACACCGGGGAGCTGTTTTTT.

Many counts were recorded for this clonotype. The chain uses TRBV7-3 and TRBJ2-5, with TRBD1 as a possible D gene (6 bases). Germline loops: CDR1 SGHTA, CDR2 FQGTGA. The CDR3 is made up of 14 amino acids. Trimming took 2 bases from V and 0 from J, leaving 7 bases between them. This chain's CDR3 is CASSLGGNQETQYF. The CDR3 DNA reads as TGTGCCAGCAGCTTAGGGGGCAACCAAGAGACCCAGTACTTC.

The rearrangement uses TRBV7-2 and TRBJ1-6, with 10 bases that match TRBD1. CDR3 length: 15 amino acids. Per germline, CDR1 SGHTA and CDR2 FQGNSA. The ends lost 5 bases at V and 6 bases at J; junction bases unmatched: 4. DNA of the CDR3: TGTGCCAGCAGCCGCGGGACAGGGGTTAATTCACCCCTCCACTTT. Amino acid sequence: CASSRGTGVNSPLHF.

CDR3 sequence (DNA): TGTGCCAGCAGCCGAGGGGTGTCCGGGGAGCTGTTTTTT. This sequence encodes CASSRGVSGELFF. V is TRBV7-2 and J is TRBJ2-2; perhaps D is TRBD1 or TRBD2 (5 bases each). The CDR3 is 13 residues long. Germline V lookup: CDR1 SGHTA, CDR2 FQGNSA. The germline V and J ends were trimmed by 5 bases and 6 bases, with 10 bases remaining between them.

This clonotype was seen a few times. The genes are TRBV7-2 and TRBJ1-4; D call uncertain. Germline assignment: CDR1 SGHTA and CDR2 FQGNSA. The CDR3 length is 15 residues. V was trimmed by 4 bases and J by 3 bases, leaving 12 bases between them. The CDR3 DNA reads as TGTGCCAGCAGCTCCTCCCTTAGGGCTAATGAAAAACTGTTTTTT. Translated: CASSSSLRANEKLFF.

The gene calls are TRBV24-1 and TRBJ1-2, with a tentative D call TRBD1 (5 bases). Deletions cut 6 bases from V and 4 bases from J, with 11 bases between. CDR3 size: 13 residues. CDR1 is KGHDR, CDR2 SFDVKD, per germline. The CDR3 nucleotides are TGTGCCACCAGTCGAGGGGTTGGCTATGGCTACACCTTC. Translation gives CATSRGVGYGYTF.

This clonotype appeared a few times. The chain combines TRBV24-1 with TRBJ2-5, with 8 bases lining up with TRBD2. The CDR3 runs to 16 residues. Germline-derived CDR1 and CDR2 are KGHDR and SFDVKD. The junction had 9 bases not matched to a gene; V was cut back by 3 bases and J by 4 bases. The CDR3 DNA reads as TGTGCCACCAGTGATCGGGGGGGACCCCTTGGAGAGACCCAGTACTTC. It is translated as CATSDRGGPLGETQYF.

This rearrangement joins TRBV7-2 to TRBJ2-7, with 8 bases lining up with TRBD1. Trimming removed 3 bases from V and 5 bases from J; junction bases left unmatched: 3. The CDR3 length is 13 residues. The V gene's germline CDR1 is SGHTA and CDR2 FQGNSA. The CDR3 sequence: CASSFAGGDEQYV. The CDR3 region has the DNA TGTGCCAGCAGCTTTGCAGGGGGCGACGAGCAGTACGTC.

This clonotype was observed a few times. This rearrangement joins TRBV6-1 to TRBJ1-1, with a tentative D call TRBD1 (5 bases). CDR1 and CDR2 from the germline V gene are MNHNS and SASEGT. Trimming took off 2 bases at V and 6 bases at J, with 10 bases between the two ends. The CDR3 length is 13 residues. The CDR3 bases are TGTGCCAGCAGTGAACCGGGACGGGCTGAAGCTTTCTTT. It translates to CASSEPGRAEAFF.

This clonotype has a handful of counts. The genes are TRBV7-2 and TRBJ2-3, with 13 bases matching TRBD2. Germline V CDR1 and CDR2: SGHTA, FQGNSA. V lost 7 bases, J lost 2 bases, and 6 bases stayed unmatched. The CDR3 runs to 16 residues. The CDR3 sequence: CASTIGTSGATDTQYF. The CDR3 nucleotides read TGTGCCAGCACCATAGGGACTAGCGGGGCCACAGATACGCAGTATTTT.

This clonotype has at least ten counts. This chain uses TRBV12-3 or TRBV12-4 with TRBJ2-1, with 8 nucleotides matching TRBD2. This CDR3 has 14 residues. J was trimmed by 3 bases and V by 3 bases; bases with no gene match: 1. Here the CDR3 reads CASSFGTSYNEQFF. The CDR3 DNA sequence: TGTGCCAGCAGTTTCGGGACTAGCTACAATGAGCAGTTCTTC.

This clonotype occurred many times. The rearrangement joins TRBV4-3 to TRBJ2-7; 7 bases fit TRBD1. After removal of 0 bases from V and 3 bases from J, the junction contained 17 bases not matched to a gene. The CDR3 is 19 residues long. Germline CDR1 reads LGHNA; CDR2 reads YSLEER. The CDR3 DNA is TGCGCCAGCAGCCAAGATTCTCCCATTGGGACAGTAGTCGGCTACGAGCAGTACTTC. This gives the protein CASSQDSPIGTVVGYEQYF.

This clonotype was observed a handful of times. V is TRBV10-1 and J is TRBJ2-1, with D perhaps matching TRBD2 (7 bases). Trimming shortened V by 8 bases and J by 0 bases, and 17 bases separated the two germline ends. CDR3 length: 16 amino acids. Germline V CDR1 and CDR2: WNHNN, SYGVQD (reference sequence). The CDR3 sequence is CASQGGGPSSYNEQFF. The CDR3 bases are TGCGCCAGCCAAGGGGGGGGGCCGAGCTCCTACAATGAGCAGTTCTTC.